This T cell receptor beta chain came from a study of sequential checkpoint blockade in melanoma. In the study overall: TCRβ was sequenced from DNA of 90 to 95 pretreatment tumors. Matched biopsies came pretreatment and at week 13 for 20 to 25 patients. Study-level points and caveats: Response in arm A was associated with pretreatment TIL clonality.

About this clone: As yet, its antigen is unknown.

The CDR3 runs to 16 residues. The germline V gene has CDR1 SGHNT and CDR2 YENEEA. V trimming: 0 bases; J trimming: 6 bases; junction bases outside the gene matches: 8. Stated treatment: randomized to nivolumab then ipilimumab (arm A) or the reverse (arm B). Only in-frame clones appear in the TCRdb table, and some are missing; sequencing was by immunoSEQ multiplex PCR. The sample holds fewer than 6,000 clones, approximately 32% seen once. V and J are TRBV11-3 and TRBJ2-3, with TRBD2 identical over 8 bases. This sample comprised tumor tissue (inferred from file names), obtained from a patient given nivolumab and ipilimumab in sequence. This clonotype originated in a human donor with melanoma. The CDR3 region is CASSLDTSGRGDTQYF. The CDR3 DNA reads TGTGCCAGCAGCTTAGATACCAGCGGGAGAGGGGATACGCAGTATTTT. Looking up the rest from reference TRBV11-3 and TRBJ2-3 gives the full variable domain: EAGVVQSPRYKIIEKKQPVAFWCNPISGHNTLYWYLQNLGQGPELLIRYENEEAVDDSQLPKDRFSAERLKGVDSTLKIQPAELGDSAVYLCASSLDTSGRGDTQYFGPGTRLTVL.